The following is a T cell receptor beta chain sequence with its context. This clone's antigen is unknown. Base qualities are not recorded, but no much larger clone differs from it by a single base. The source of the sample is a study of blood T cell repertoires in COVID-19 (dated by TCRdb to the early 2020s). Broadly, across the study: Collaborator samples came from the United States, Italy and Spain and covered acute and convalescent phases of COVID-19. The prospective study material was composed of cDNA or gDNA derived from T cells, B-cell-depleted T cells, or PBMCs. Subjects who had been exposed to COVID-19, were actively infected with it, or had recovered from it provided the deeply sampled blood TCRbeta repertoires that made up the dataset. The repertoires were released in a freely available public database intended as a resource for research on the immune response to SARS-CoV-2. The samples were drawn from the first 160 participants of the ongoing ImmuneRACE study and from 1,254 subjects provided by 6 global collaborators. Sample metadata almost always included a de-identified subject ID, COVID-19 status, age in years and sex. Where available, HLA class I and class II types were taken from metadata supplied by the sample provider and were not determined by assay-based typing. Results and caveats for the whole study, not just this receptor: The amount of clinical and demographic metadata varied by source and participant and was provided uncurated.

TCRbeta CDR3 regions were amplified from genomic DNA by means of the immunoSEQ Assay, a bias-controlled multiplex PCR. The study's processing was this. The number of nucleated cells in each sample was estimated from the amplification of reference gene primers within the assay. To quantify the absolute abundance of each unique TCRbeta CDR3 rearrangement, sequence reads were collapsed and filtered. For each sample, productive Simpson clonality was calculated as the square root of Simpson's diversity index over productive rearrangements. TCRdb stores this immuneACCESS table with in-frame sequences only. Part of the clones is absent; in the studies checked, under half of the shortfall reflects unresolved V genes, and no reason is known for the rest. V, J and clone size were drawn from that table, and D and trimming were deduced from the DNA. The sample table holds just over 150,000 clones, of which almost 85% were seen once. The top ten clones comprise 22% of the sample.

Whole blood was collected in K2EDTA tubes by collaborating institutions according to the institutions' own protocols. For TCRbeta analysis, collaborators shipped samples as frozen whole blood, isolated PBMCs, or DNA extracted from either of those sample types. The CDR3 has 14 amino acids, counting the end cysteine and phenylalanine. The entry retains the CDR3 DNA only, 42 bases that are in frame from base 1. The germline V gene gives CDR1 as LGHNT and CDR2 as FRNRAP. The V and J ends are trimmed by 7 bases and 5 bases, leaving 16 bases between them. Source material: peripheral blood. This TCR came from a woman at least 80 years old with acute or convalescent COVID-19. Rearrangement joined TRBV12-5 to TRBJ2-3; the D gene is perhaps TRBD2, on 7 matching bases. The sequence in DNA is TGTGCTAGTGCCCCCGGGGGGCGAAAAGATACGCAGTATTTT. Its protein is CASAPGGRKDTQYF.